A selection of T cell receptor beta chains follows, all from one sample in a study of response to subunit inactivated influenza vaccine. TCRdb reanalysed the RT-PCR reads using MiXCR and keeps one entry per CDR3 protein. This table holds hundreds of thousands of distinct CDR3 sequences, approximately 23% found once. The sample consisted of PBMCs from blood, taken about 19 months after vaccination. The source is a man between 50 and 69 years old who received an inactivated influenza vaccine. CDR3s include the opening cysteine and the closing phenylalanine or tryptophan. D genes are given only for firm matches. The listing skips clone size in some rows; elsewhere it reads once, few, many or a size class.

few	TRBV24-1	-	TRBJ2-3	CATSDLGSLNTDTQYF	TGTGCCACCAGTGATTTGGGCTCGTTAAACACAGATACGCAGTATTTT
few	TRBV7-8	-	TRBJ2-5	CASSLALEGTYQETQYF	TGTGCCAGCAGCTTAGCTCTCGAGGGCACCTACCAAGAGACCCAGTACTTC
many	TRBV6-6	-	TRBJ1-1	CATRGRNTEAFF	TGTGCCACCAGGGGCCGGAACACTGAAGCTTTCTTT
-	TRBV7-9	-	TRBJ2-7	CASSPDGFYEQYF	TGTGCCAGCAGCCCAGATGGTTTCTACGAGCAGTACTTC
-	TRBV6-5	TRBD2	TRBJ2-1	CASSYQRGFGDEQFF	TGTGCCAGCAGTTACCAGCGGGGCTTTGGGGATGAGCAGTTCTTC
-	TRBV7-8	-	TRBJ2-1	CASSLGVNEQLF	TGTGCCAGCAGCTTAGGGGTCAATGAGCAGTTATTC
-	TRBV29-1	TRBD2	TRBJ2-1	CSVGGRGEDEQFF	TGCAGCGTTGGCGGGAGAGGGGAGGATGAGCAGTTCTTC
many	TRBV6-5	TRBD1	TRBJ1-2	CASSFRTGGNYGYTF	TGTGCCAGCAGTTTCAGGACAGGGGGAAACTATGGCTACACCTTC
few	TRBV5-6	TRBD1	TRBJ1-1	CASSLGRTGEAFF	TGTGCCAGCAGCTTGGGCCGGACAGGAGAAGCTTTCTTT
-	TRBV2	-	TRBJ2-7	CASSEAQLASDYEQYF	TGTGCCAGCAGTGAAGCGCAGCTCGCTAGCGACTACGAGCAGTACTTC
many	TRBV5-1	-	TRBJ1-2	CASSFSSAGTGYTF	TGCGCCAGCAGCTTCTCGTCGGCGGGGACTGGCTACACCTTC
-	TRBV20-1	TRBD2	TRBJ2-7	CSATGFLAGRNYEQYF	TGCAGTGCTACCGGCTTCCTAGCGGGACGGAACTACGAGCAGTACTTC
few	TRBV5-6	-	TRBJ1-2	CASSFTAYGYTF	TGTGCCAGCAGCTTTACAGCCTATGGCTACACCTTC
-	TRBV5-1	-	TRBJ2-3	CASSFTSFPDTQYF	TGCGCCAGCAGCTTTACTAGTTTCCCAGATACGCAGTATTTT
-	TRBV19	-	TRBJ1-1	CASSADGYTEAFF	TGTGCCAGTAGTGCCGACGGTTACACTGAAGCTTTCTTT
once	TRBV5-1	TRBD1	TRBJ1-6	CASSLASGQRNSPLHF	TGCGCCAGCAGCTTGGCCTCGGGACAGAGGAATTCACCCCTCCACTTT
few	TRBV5-6	TRBD2	TRBJ2-1	CASSSGGSSYNEQFF	TGTGCCAGCAGCTCGGGGGGGAGCTCCTACAATGAGCAGTTCTTC
many	TRBV5-1	-	TRBJ1-2	CASSLAQSYGYTF	TGCGCCAGCAGCTTGGCTCAGAGCTATGGCTACACCTTC
-	TRBV5-6	TRBD2	TRBJ2-3	CASSGRLAGADTQYF	TGTGCCAGCAGCGGAAGACTAGCGGGAGCAGATACGCAGTATTTT
few	TRBV20-1	TRBD2	TRBJ2-1	CSAASGRAGEQFF	TGCAGTGCTGCTAGCGGGAGGGCCGGTGAGCAGTTCTTC
-	TRBV7-9	TRBD1	TRBJ2-7	CASSRTGQGYEQYF	TGTGCCAGCAGCCGTACGGGACAGGGCTACGAGCAGTACTTC
few	TRBV5-1	TRBD1	TRBJ2-1	CATGQGNEQFF	TGCGCCACGGGACAGGGTAATGAGCAGTTCTTC
few	TRBV6-6	TRBD2	TRBJ2-3	CASSSGLAYTQYF	TGTGCCAGCAGTTCGGGACTAGCCTATACGCAGTATTTT
few	TRBV2	TRBD2	TRBJ2-1	CASSRGLAWAYNEQFF	TGTGCCAGCAGTAGAGGACTAGCGTGGGCCTACAATGAGCAGTTCTTC
few	TRBV20-1	-	TRBJ2-4	CSARMVRSSIQYF	TGCAGTGCTAGAATGGTCAGGTCGAGCATTCAGTACTTC
-	TRBV5-1	-	TRBJ2-7	CASSLLQATYEQYF	TGCGCCAGCAGCTTATTACAGGCGACCTACGAGCAGTACTTC
few	TRBV27	-	TRBJ1-5	CVRVGRARGNQPQHF	TGTGTCAGGGTCGGACGCGCCCGGGGCAATCAGCCCCAGCATTTT
few	TRBV6-2/TRBV6-3	TRBD1	TRBJ1-1	CASRPTGLGTEAFF	TGTGCCAGCAGACCGACAGGGTTGGGCACTGAAGCTTTCTTT
-	TRBV4-3	TRBD2	TRBJ2-1	CASSLRLAGANEQFF	TGCGCCAGCAGCCTCCGACTAGCGGGAGCCAATGAGCAGTTCTTC
-	TRBV11-3	TRBD1	TRBJ2-7	CASSKDGQGAYEQYF	TGTGCCAGCAGCAAAGACGGACAGGGGGCTTACGAGCAGTACTTC
-	TRBV20-1	TRBD1	TRBJ1-1	CSARAPLRGRENTETFF	TGCAGTGCTAGAGCCCCCCTGAGGGGGCGGGAGAACACTGAAACTTTCTTT
-	TRBV29-1	-	TRBJ2-5	CSVIWGTQETQYF	TGCAGCGTTATCTGGGGGACTCAAGAGACCCAGTACTTC
many	TRBV20-1	-	TRBJ1-5	CSARDFGRSNQPQHF	TGCAGTGCTAGAGATTTTGGGCGGAGCAATCAGCCCCAGCATTTT
many	TRBV29-1	-	TRBJ2-1	CSVDGQAFYNEQFF	TGCAGCGTTGATGGGCAGGCCTTCTACAATGAGCAGTTCTTC
-	TRBV6-2/TRBV6-3	-	TRBJ2-7	CASNIGQDYYEQYF	TGTGCCAGCAATATAGGACAGGACTACTACGAGCAGTACTTC
-	TRBV5-1	-	TRBJ2-3	CASSNGPGADTQYF	TGCGCCAGCAGCAACGGACCAGGGGCAGATACGCAGTATTTT
-	TRBV9	TRBD2	TRBJ2-3	CASSVDSGNTDTQYF	TGTGCCAGCAGCGTGGATAGCGGGAACACAGATACGCAGTATTTT
many	TRBV20-1	TRBD2	TRBJ2-3	CSARASGATDTQYF	TGCAGTGCTAGGGCTAGCGGGGCCACAGATACGCAGTATTTT
few	TRBV20-1	-	TRBJ1-5	CSAPADNSLGPQHF	TGCAGTGCTCCCGCCGACAATTCGTTGGGGCCCCAGCATTTT
-	TRBV18	-	TRBJ2-5	CASSPVSTNMVVTQYF	TGTGCCAGCTCACCTGTTAGTACCAACATGGTAGTCACCCAGTACTTC
-	TRBV20-1	-	TRBJ1-2	CSANEGGAKDGYTF	TGCAGTGCGAACGAGGGAGGGGCGAAGGATGGCTACACCTTC
-	TRBV5-6	-	TRBJ2-5	CASSLKGLQETQYF	TGTGCCAGCAGCCTGAAAGGGTTACAAGAGACCCAGTACTTC
-	TRBV12-3/TRBV12-4	-	TRBJ2-1	CASSLSAGYNEQFF	TGTGCCAGCAGTTTATCGGCCGGATACAATGAGCAGTTCTTC
few	TRBV29-1	TRBD1	TRBJ1-1	CSYRGRFFTEAFF	TGCAGCTACAGGGGTCGCTTCTTCACTGAAGCTTTCTTT
-	TRBV7-2	-	TRBJ2-7	CASSGVETAYEQYF	TGTGCCAGCAGCGGCGTAGAGACAGCCTACGAGCAGTACTTC
-	TRBV7-2	TRBD1	TRBJ2-7	CASSAGTGAVDEQYF	TGTGCCAGCAGCGCCGGGACAGGGGCGGTGGACGAGCAGTACTTC
few	TRBV20-1	TRBD2	TRBJ2-3	CSARGIAGDTQYF	TGCAGTGCTAGAGGGATAGCGGGAGATACGCAGTATTTT
-	TRBV25-1	-	TRBJ1-1	CASSSGYEAFF	TGTGCCAGCAGCTCCGGCTATGAAGCTTTCTTT
few	TRBV28	-	TRBJ1-1	CASSHPRETNTEAFF	TGTGCCAGCAGTCACCCGAGGGAGACGAACACTGAAGCTTTCTTT
-	TRBV3-1	-	TRBJ2-5	CASSNPGFLETQYF	TGTGCCAGCAGCAACCCAGGGTTTTTAGAGACCCAGTACTTC
-	TRBV5-1	-	TRBJ1-1	CASSQAGENTEAFF	TGCGCCAGCAGCCAAGCAGGGGAGAACACTGAAGCTTTCTTT
-	TRBV4-1	-	TRBJ1-2	CASSQVPYGYTF	TGCGCCAGCAGCCAAGTGCCTTATGGCTACACCTTC
-	TRBV10-2	-	TRBJ1-5	CASSRDTFSNQPQHF	TGCGCCAGCAGCCGGGACACCTTTAGCAATCAGCCCCAGCATTTT
-	TRBV10-1	-	TRBJ1-6	CASSESNRVGGDSPLHF	TGCGCCAGCAGTGAGTCGAACCGAGTTGGCGGGGATTCACCCCTCCACTTT
-	TRBV29-1	-	TRBJ2-1	CSAAKGGLGNEQFF	TGCAGCGCCGCCAAGGGGGGCCTAGGCAATGAGCAGTTCTTC
few	TRBV7-6	-	TRBJ2-2	CASSLNRNTGELFF	TGTGCCAGCAGCTTGAATCGGAACACCGGGGAGCTGTTTTTT
-	TRBV6-2/TRBV6-3	TRBD1	TRBJ1-1	CASSWTGEAFF	TGTGCCAGCAGTTGGACAGGTGAAGCTTTCTTT
few	TRBV10-3	-	TRBJ2-2	CAISSGNTGELFF	TGTGCCATCAGCAGCGGGAACACCGGGGAGCTGTTTTTT
many	TRBV10-3	-	TRBJ1-3	CAITDGSRSGNTIYF	TGTGCCATTACGGACGGGAGCCGGTCTGGAAACACCATATATTTT